Each of the 11 T cell receptor beta chains below was sequenced from the same sample in a study of response to subunit inactivated influenza vaccine. Each CDR3 protein gets one entry after TCRdb re-called the RT-PCR reads with MiXCR. The sample lists 530,000 or so distinct CDR3 sequences, around 11% occurring once. The sequences come from PBMCs from blood, collected on the day of vaccination. The receptors originated from a man aged 50 to 60 who received an inactivated influenza vaccine.

This clonotype appeared a few times. J is TRBJ2-7 and V is TRBV4-1; a possible D gene is TRBD1 (5 bases). CDR3 length equals 18 residues. Germline values: CDR1 MGHRA, CDR2 YSYEKL. V dropped 0 bases and J dropped 5 bases, with 23 bases sitting between them. CDR3 protein: CASSQEGPGIALKDEQYF. CDR3 bases: TGCGCCAGCAGCCAAGAAGGCCCAGGGATAGCCCTAAAGGACGAGCAGTACTTC.

The V and J genes are TRBV5-1 and TRBJ2-7; 9 nucleotides align to TRBD2. This CDR3 spans 15 amino acids. Germline CDR1 SGHRS, CDR2 YFSETQ. Unmatched junction bases numbered 4, after V lost 0 bases and J lost 3 bases. In DNA, the CDR3 is TGCGCCAGCAGCTTGGGTGTAGCGGGAGACTACGAGCAGTACTTC. Protein product: CASSLGVAGDYEQYF.

A note on this clonotype: At one end, the junction sequence differs from germline, possibly due to a read error. This chain links TRBV4-1 with TRBJ2-3; D unclear. Germline-derived CDR1 and CDR2 are MGHRA and YSYEKL. The CDR3 runs 19 residues. CDR3 sequence (DNA): TGCGCCACCAGCCAGTACCCGGTGTTCTCCGAGGTTTTCTCCGATACGCAGTATTTT. Its protein is CATSQYPVFSEVFSDTQYF.

The chain combines TRBV7-8 with TRBJ1-2; 7 bases fit TRBD1. Germline V gene lookup returns CDR1 SGHVS and CDR2 FQNEAQ. The CDR3 loop spans 15 amino acids. The trim removed 5 bases at V and 7 bases at J, leaving 13 bases unmatched. This chain's CDR3 is CASSADRVKNGGYTF. Written as DNA, the CDR3 is TGTGCCAGCAGCGCCGACAGGGTTAAAAATGGTGGCTACACCTTC.

V usage is TRBV6-5 and J usage is TRBJ2-5; TRBD2 matches at 11 bases. Germline V gene lookup returns CDR1 MNHEY and CDR2 SVGAGI. J was trimmed by 5 bases and V by 2 bases; bases with no gene match: 13. The CDR3 runs to 18 residues. CDR3 DNA: TGTGCCAGCAGTTACAGAACTAGCGGGGGTGGGTCTGGGGAGACCCAGTACTTC. Protein product: CASSYRTSGGGSGETQYF.

This clonotype was counted at least ten times. The chain joins TRBV29-1 to TRBJ2-7; the D gene is possibly TRBD2 (5 bases). The germline V gene has CDR1 SQVTM and CDR2 ANQGSEA. The ends were cut back, 3 bases at V and 5 bases at J, with 11 bases in the middle. The CDR3 sequence is 12 residues long. The CDR3: CSVEGRSDEQYF. In nucleotides, the CDR3 is TGCAGCGTTGAGGGGAGATCAGACGAGCAGTACTTC.

Only one count was recorded for this clonotype. This sequence joins TRBV7-2 and TRBJ2-7; D is possibly TRBD2 (6 bases). The V end lost 7 bases, the J end lost 3 bases, and 19 bases lay between the germline ends. The CDR3 has 15 residues. Germline lookup yields CDR1 SGHTA and CDR2 FQGNSA. The CDR3 coding sequence is TGTGCCAGCACCCCGAGTACCGGGGGTAGCTACGAGCAGTACTTC. This gives the protein CASTPSTGGSYEQYF.

This clonotype was seen more than once but under ten times. The V and J genes are TRBV28 and TRBJ2-7; D call uncertain. The CDR3 covers 15 residues. Germline loops: CDR1 MDHEN, CDR2 SYDVKM. Trimming removed 2 bases at V and 6 bases at J, with 17 bases between. The CDR3 loop is CASSLNFGPVAEQYF. The CDR3, as DNA: TGTGCCAGCAGTTTAAATTTTGGCCCCGTAGCCGAGCAGTACTTC.

In DNA form, the CDR3 reads TGCGCCAGCAGCTTTGGAGCGAGGAACACTGAAGCTTTCTTT. Translating gives CASSFGARNTEAFF. The chain has TRBV4-1 and TRBJ1-1; D is unclear. The CDR3 length is 14 residues. Germline loops: CDR1 MGHRA, CDR2 YSYEKL. V was pared by 5 bases and J by 1 base, with 11 bases between.

The J gene is TRBJ2-1, the V gene TRBV28; D ambiguous. This CDR3 is 16 amino acids long. V was shortened by 1 base and J by 2 bases, with 12 bases between the two germline ends. Germline V gives CDR1 MDHEN, CDR2 SYDVKM. CDR3 nucleotides: TGTGCCAGCAGTTTATCCGGGTTCGTAACCTACAATGAGCAGTTCTTC. It codes for CASSLSGFVTYNEQFF.

The chain couples TRBV6-5 to TRBJ2-3; 12 positions match TRBD2. This CDR3 comprises 18 residues. V lost 0 bases and J lost 2; bases outside the gene matches: 6. CDR1 is MNHEY, CDR2 SVGAGI, per germline. DNA for the CDR3: TGTGCCAGCAGTTACTCGCGGACTAGCGGGGCCCCCACAGATACGCAGTATTTT. It is translated as CASSYSRTSGAPTDTQYF.